This T cell receptor beta chain was sequenced during a study of shared clonotypes between healthy human individuals. Notes on this clone: Its specificity is not known.

General study findings and limits: Even with large depth, rarefaction showed that sorted-subset sequencing was incomplete. Estimated clonotype richness was generally higher in naive than memory subsets.

Authors' data handling: Junction-only sequences without quality scores were provided by ImmunoSEQ, so filtering was different. Some clones are missing from TCRdb's copy, which holds only in-frame ones; the method was immunoSEQ multiplex PCR. V, J and clone size reflect that table, while D and trimming were determined from the DNA. Of fewer than 850,000 clones detected, 90% appear once; the ten largest clones hold approximately 35%. CD8 memory comprised CD45RO+ plus CCR7-negative CD45RA+ TemRA cells. The CDR3 covers 16 residues. V lost 4 bases and J lost 4; bases outside the gene matches: 10. Looked up from germline, CDR1 is SEHNR and CDR2 is FQNEAQ (reference sequence).

The J gene is TRBJ2-3, the V gene TRBV7-9; 8 bases fit TRBD2. The sequenced sample consisted of memory CD8+ T cells from PBMCs. Documented subset: CD45RO+ cells pooled with CCR7-negative TemRA cells. This receptor was taken from a man between 18 and 29 years old in good health. Some clones in this sample may be carry-over from other donors' samples. In DNA form, the CDR3 reads TGTGCCAGCAGCTCCCCCCAGGGACTAGGGCCAGATACGCAGTATTTT. Protein sequence: CASSSPQGLGPDTQYF.